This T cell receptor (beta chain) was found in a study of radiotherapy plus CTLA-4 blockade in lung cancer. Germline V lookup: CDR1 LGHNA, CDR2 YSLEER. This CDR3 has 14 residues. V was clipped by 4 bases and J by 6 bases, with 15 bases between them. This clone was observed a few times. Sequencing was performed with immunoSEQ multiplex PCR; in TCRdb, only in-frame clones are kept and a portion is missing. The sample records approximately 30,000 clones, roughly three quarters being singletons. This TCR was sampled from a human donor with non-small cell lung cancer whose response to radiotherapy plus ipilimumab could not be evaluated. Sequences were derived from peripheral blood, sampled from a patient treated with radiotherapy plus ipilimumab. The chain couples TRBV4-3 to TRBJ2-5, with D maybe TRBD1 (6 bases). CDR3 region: CASSPYTGSQTQYF. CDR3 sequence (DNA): TGCGCCAGCAGCCCCTATACAGGGTCACAGACCCAGTACTTC.